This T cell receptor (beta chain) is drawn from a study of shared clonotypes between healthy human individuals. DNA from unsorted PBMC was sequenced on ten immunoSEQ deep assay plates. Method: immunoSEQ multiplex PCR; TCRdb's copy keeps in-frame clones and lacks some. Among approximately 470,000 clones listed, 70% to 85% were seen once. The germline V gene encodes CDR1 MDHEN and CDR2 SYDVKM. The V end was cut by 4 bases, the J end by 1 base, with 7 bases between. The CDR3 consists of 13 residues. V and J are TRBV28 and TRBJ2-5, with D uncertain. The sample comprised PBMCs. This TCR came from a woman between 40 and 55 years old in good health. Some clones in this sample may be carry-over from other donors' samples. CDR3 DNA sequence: TGTGCCAGCAGTTCAATTACCCAAGAGACCCAGTACTTC. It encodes CASSSITQETQYF.